The 13 T cell receptor beta chains in this list originate from one sample, sequenced in a study of persistence of HIV-infected CD4 T cells. The immunoSEQ assay was version 4, run in survey mode. This table comes from immunoSEQ multiplex PCR, and its TCRdb copy is limited to in-frame clones, with some not included. The sample consists of roughly 60,000 clones, about four fifths of them appearing once. Overlapping HIV-1 Gag 15-mer peptides at approximately 0.91 ug per peptide per mL were used. CD40L/CD69 double-negative CD45RO-high memory CD4+ T cells were collected. No antigens are known for them. Sequenced here: CD4+ T cells sorted from PBMCs after approximately 19-hour stimulation, sampled from a patient who received antiretroviral therapy. All receptors come from an adult man with HIV who was CMV-seropositive.

The V call is TRBV7-2, the J call TRBJ1-2; possible D gene TRBD1, 6 bases. V was cut by 6 bases and J by 4 bases, with 18 bases left in between. Germline-derived CDR1 and CDR2 are SGHTA and FQGNSA. The CDR3 length is 15 residues. The CDR3 DNA follows: TGTGCCAGCAGTCTAGGGGGAGCGCGGGGCTATGGCTACACCTTC. Amino acids: CASSLGGARGYGYTF.

The chain links TRBV27 to TRBJ2-2; D is undetermined. Germline V gene lookup returns CDR1 MNHEY and CDR2 SMNVEV (reference sequence). The CDR3 is 14 amino acids. Trimming shortened V by 3 bases and J by 4 bases, and 9 bases separated the two germline ends. The CDR3 reads CASSFLVSTGELFF. The CDR3 DNA follows: TGTGCCAGCAGTTTTCTGGTATCCACCGGGGAGCTGTTTTTT.

This clone showed up many times. The same CDR3 also results from other DNA sequences found in this sample. The chain is built from TRBV12-3 or TRBV12-4 and TRBJ1-4; TRBD1 is a possible D gene (5 bases). The CDR3 is 13 residues long. The ends were cut back, 5 bases at V and 8 bases at J, with 12 bases in the middle. This CDR3 reads CASSPREGEKLFF. In DNA, the CDR3 is TGTGCCAGCAGTCCCCGGGAGGGGGAAAAACTGTTTTTT.

By share, this clone ranks as medium-sized. CDR3 sequence (DNA): TGTGCCAGCAGCCAACAGACTAGCGGAACATACAATGAGCAGTTCTTC. Protein: CASSQQTSGTYNEQFF. This chain links TRBV3-1 (or the pseudogene TRBV3-2) with TRBJ2-1; 9 positions agree with TRBD2. Trimming at V came to 2 bases and at J to 4 bases, leaving 6 bases not matched to a gene. Germline lookup yields CDR1 LGHDT and CDR2 YNNKEL (reference sequence). The CDR3 has 16 residues.

V and J are TRBV27 and TRBJ2-6; no firm D call. The germline V and J ends were trimmed by 5 bases and 0 bases, with 5 bases remaining between them. Germline values: CDR1 MNHEY, CDR2 SMNVEV (reference sequence). The length of the CDR3 is 14 residues. DNA for the CDR3: TGTGCCAGCAGTCTTCTCTCTGGGGCCAACGTCCTGACTTTC. Residues: CASSLLSGANVLTF.

The J gene is TRBJ1-2, the V gene TRBV5-4, with D perhaps matching TRBD1 (6 bases). Germline V gene data show CDR1 as SGHNT and CDR2 as YYREEE (reference sequence). V was clipped by 0 bases and J by 3 bases, with 18 bases between them. The CDR3 is made up of 17 amino acids. This CDR3 reads CASSLVAPGGGDYGYTF. CDR3 coding DNA: TGTGCCAGCAGCTTGGTGGCTCCGGGAGGGGGGGACTATGGCTACACCTTC.

DNA for the CDR3: TGTGCCAGCAGTCGGTCGACAGGGGCGGGAAACAATGAGCAGTTCTTC. Translated: CASSRSTGAGNNEQFF. The chain links TRBV28 to TRBJ2-1; 8 nucleotides agree with TRBD1. Trimming at V came to 5 bases and at J to 5 bases, leaving 11 bases not matched to a gene. Germline CDR1 reads MDHEN; CDR2 reads SYDVKM. The CDR3 spans 16 residues.

This rearrangement joins TRBV18 to TRBJ2-2; TRBD2 is a possible D gene (5 bases). The germline gives CDR1 KGHSH, CDR2 LQKENI. CDR3 size: 16 residues. Trimming shortened V by 5 bases and J by 0 bases, and 13 bases separated the two germline ends. For the CDR3, the DNA is TGTGCCAGCTCAAATGTAGCGACTTCGAACACCGGGGAGCTGTTTTTT. Its protein product is CASSNVATSNTGELFF.

J is TRBJ2-2 and V is TRBV11-2, with 9 positions matching TRBD1. Trimming at V came to 5 bases and at J to 1 base, leaving 5 bases not matched to a gene. Looked up from germline, CDR1 is SGHAT and CDR2 is FQNNGV. This CDR3 is 16 amino acids long. Here the CDR3 DNA reads TGTGCCAGCAGCGCCCGACAGGGGGTGAACACCGGGGAGCTGTTTTTT. It is translated as CASSARQGVNTGELFF.

This rearrangement joins TRBV19 to TRBJ1-5; no clear D. The germline gives CDR1 LNHDA, CDR2 SQIVND (reference sequence). CDR3 size: 15 residues. With 6 bases removed from V and 0 bases from J, the gap between germline ends came to 12 bases. The chain's CDR3 is CASSSGSHSNQPQHF. The CDR3 bases are TGTGCCAGTAGCTCCGGGAGCCATAGCAATCAGCCCCAGCATTTT. The whole variable domain, remainder taken from reference TRBV19 and TRBJ1-5, is DGGITQSPKYLFRKEGQNVTLSCEQNLNHDAMYWYRQDPGQGLRLIYYSQIVNDFQKGDIAEGYSVSREKKESFPLTVTSAQKNPTAFYLCASSSGSHSNQPQHFGDGTRLSIL.

This clone has just a few counts. The CDR3 DNA reads TGTGCCAGCAGTTTTCCAGGGGCCACCGGGGAGCTGTTTTTT. This encodes CASSFPGATGELFF. The chain is built from TRBV6-6 and TRBJ2-2; possibly TRBD1 for D (6 bases). V was cut by 4 bases and J by 4 bases, with 10 bases left in between. Germline CDR1 MNHNY, CDR2 SVGAGI (reference sequence). The CDR3 covers 14 residues.

The sample holds a few counts of this clone. This chain uses TRBV28 with TRBJ2-1, with 9 bases that match TRBD2. V shed 4 bases and J 7 bases; nucleotides not matched to a gene: 5. In germline, CDR1 is MDHEN, CDR2 SYDVKM. This CDR3 is 14 amino acids long. The CDR3 is CASSSAGGRNEQFF. The DNA for the CDR3 is TGTGCCAGCAGTTCGGCGGGGGGGCGGAATGAGCAGTTCTTC.

The rearrangement uses TRBV3-1 (or the pseudogene TRBV3-2) and TRBJ1-3; no definite D call. Germline V gene data show CDR1 as LGHDT and CDR2 as YNNKEL (reference sequence). Trimming pared 0 bases from V and 1 base from J, leaving 13 bases between. The CDR3 loop spans 17 amino acids. In DNA form, the CDR3 reads TGTGCCAGCAGCCAAGAAGGAAGAGGGAAGTCTGGAAACACCATATATTTT. This encodes CASSQEGRGKSGNTIYF.